The entry below gives a single T cell receptor beta chain sequence along with its context. The target antigen is unknown. This sample was included in a study of cytomegalovirus exposure and HLA in healthy donors. Study details: A prior analysis found 90 million to 120 million unique TCR beta sequences from approximately 190 million T cells.

This PCR relied on a set of 60 Vbeta primers and 13 Jbeta primers. Profiling relied on immunoSEQ multiplex PCR, and the TCRdb table lists in-frame clones only, not all of them. The sample records 95,000 to 150,000 clones, 60% to 85% being singletons. Unrecorded immune exposure was likely among donors, who were nominally healthy when sampled. Findings and caveats of the study: The study dropped some indistinguishable V segments, TRBV6-2 and TRBV6-3 among them. Reportedly, diagnosis of cytomegalovirus status by the classifier showed high specificity and sensitivity.

The CDR3 contains 16 residues. The ends lost 0 bases at V and 4 bases at J; junction bases unmatched: 4. Germline CDR1 is SGHTA and CDR2 is FQGNSA. This TCR was sampled from a woman in her forties in good health and CMV-seropositive. The V call is TRBV7-2, the J call TRBJ2-3; 10 bases fit TRBD2. Sequenced input: PBMCs. The CDR3, as DNA: TGTGCCAGCAGCTTAGCGGGACTAGCGAATCCAGATACGCAGTATTTT. The encoded protein is CASSLAGLANPDTQYF.